This T cell receptor beta chain was identified in a study of a mutant IDH1 vaccine in newly diagnosed glioma. Study as a whole: Most patients had radiochemotherapy with temozolomide before enrollment; others had one alone.

For this clone: As yet, its antigen is unknown.

Sample time point: week 5, during vaccination. All doses held 300 ug of mutant IDH1 20-mer peptide, with topical imiquimod. The astrocytomas were IDH1-mutant, ATRX-negative, and WHO grade 3 or 4. Germline CDR1 is SGHDT and CDR2 is YYEEEE. Trimming stripped 1 base from V and 6 bases from J, with 12 bases between. The CDR3 has 14 amino acids. Sequencing used immunoSEQ multiplex PCR; TCRdb keeps in-frame clones, though not all of them. The table lists 9,500 to 12,000 clones, around 86% of them singletons. The material was PBMCs, obtained from a glioma patient whose treatment included an IDH1 peptide vaccine. The chain carries TRBV5-6 and TRBJ2-3; TRBD2 might be the D (5 bases). The clonotype was recovered from a woman aged 40 to 55 with glioma. Some clones in this sample may be carry-over from other donors' samples. The CDR3 loop reads CASSLLDRRDTQYF. The CDR3, as DNA: TGTGCCAGCAGCTTGCTAGATCGGAGGGATACGCAGTATTTT.